This TCR beta chain appears in the sequencing data of a study of shared clonotypes between healthy human individuals. Study results and limitations: When naive CD4 clonotypes were compared across a handful of donors, 5% to 5.5% were shared. Clonotypes shared by all four sorted-subset donors had higher generation probabilities than non-shared clonotypes.

Germline values: CDR1 SGHDN, CDR2 FVKESK. V lost 2 bases to trimming and J lost 0 bases, with 7 bases between them. The CDR3 has 14 residues. Original processing methods: Filtering differed for immunoSEQ, which gave only junction sequences without quality scores. This table comes from immunoSEQ multiplex PCR, and its TCRdb copy is limited to in-frame clones, with some not included. V and J calls and clone size come straight from that table; D and trimming were deduced from the DNA. The sample holds under 1,900,000 clones, approximately 98.5% seen once. Details on this clone: Its antigen is not known.

The sequence came from a man aged 25 to 40 in good health. The sequencing input was naive CD4+ T cells sorted from blood. Noted subset: CD45RA+ positively selected. This chain uses TRBV14 with TRBJ1-1, with no clear D. The CDR3 here is CASSQISLNTEAFF. The CDR3 bases are TGTGCCAGCAGCCAAATCAGCCTGAACACTGAAGCTTTCTTT.